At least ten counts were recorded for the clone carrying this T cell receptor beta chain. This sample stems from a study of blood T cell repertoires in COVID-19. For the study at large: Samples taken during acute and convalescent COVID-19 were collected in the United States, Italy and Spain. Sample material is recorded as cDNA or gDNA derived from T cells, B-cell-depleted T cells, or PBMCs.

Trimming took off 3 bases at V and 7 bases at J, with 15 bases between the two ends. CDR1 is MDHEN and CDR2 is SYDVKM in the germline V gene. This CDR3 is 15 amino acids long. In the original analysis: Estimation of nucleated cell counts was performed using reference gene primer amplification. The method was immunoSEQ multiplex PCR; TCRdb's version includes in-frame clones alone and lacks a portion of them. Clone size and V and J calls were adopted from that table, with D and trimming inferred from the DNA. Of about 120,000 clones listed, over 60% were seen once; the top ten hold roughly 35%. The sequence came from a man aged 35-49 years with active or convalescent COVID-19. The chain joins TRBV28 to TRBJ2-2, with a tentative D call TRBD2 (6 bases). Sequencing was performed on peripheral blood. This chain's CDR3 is CASSLEGQYDGELFF. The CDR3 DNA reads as TGTGCCAGCAGTTTGGAGGGCCAATATGACGGGGAGCTGTTTTTT.